This TCR beta chain was captured by sequencing in a study of blood T cell repertoires in COVID-19. Germline assignment: CDR1 LNHDA and CDR2 SQIVND (reference sequence). Trimming took 2 bases from V and 5 from J, leaving 12 bases between them. CDR3 length: 14 amino acids. Method: immunoSEQ multiplex PCR; TCRdb's copy keeps in-frame clones and lacks some. In the table there are 390,000 or so clones, about 90% of which are singletons. This clonotype was sampled from a woman aged 30 to 39 with COVID-19, enrolled during active disease. The genes are TRBV19 and TRBJ2-5; a possible D gene is TRBD1 (5 bases). Sequenced: peripheral blood. The CDR3 protein is CASSIQGSAETQYF. The CDR3 nucleotides read TGTGCCAGTAGTATACAGGGTTCTGCCGAGACCCAGTACTTC.